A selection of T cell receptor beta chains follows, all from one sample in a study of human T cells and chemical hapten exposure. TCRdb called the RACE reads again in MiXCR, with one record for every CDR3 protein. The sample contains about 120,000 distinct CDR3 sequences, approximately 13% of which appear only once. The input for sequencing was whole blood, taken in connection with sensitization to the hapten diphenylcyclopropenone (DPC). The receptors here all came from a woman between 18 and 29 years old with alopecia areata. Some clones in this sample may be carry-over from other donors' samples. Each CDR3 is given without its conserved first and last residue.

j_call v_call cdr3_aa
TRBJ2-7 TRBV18 ASSPAGPTYEQY
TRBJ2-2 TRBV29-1 SVTTGYTGELF
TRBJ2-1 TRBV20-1 SAGKKRGGMNEQF
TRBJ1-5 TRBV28 ASSLRGTGRQPQH
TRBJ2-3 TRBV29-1 SVGVSTDTQY
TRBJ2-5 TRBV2 ASSEIGTTEETQY
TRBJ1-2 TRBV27 ASSLSKPGAGYT
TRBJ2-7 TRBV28 ASSSQGGTYEQY
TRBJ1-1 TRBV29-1 SVSQGTQTEAF
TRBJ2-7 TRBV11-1 ASSIGTKTYEQY
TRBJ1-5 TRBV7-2 ASSLGPGGFGQPQH
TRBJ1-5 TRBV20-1 SASGAGGNQPQH
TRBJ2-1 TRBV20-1 SASAGTSGSHEQF
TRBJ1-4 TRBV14 ASSQDLHPTNEKLF
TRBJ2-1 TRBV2 ASSPFSGAEQF
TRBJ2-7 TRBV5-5 ASSLAGPFREQY
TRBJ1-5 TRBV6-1 AARDIPFSNQPQH
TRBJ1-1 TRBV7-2 ASSLMGQNTEAF
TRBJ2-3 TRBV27 ASSLKSDTQY
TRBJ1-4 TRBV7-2 ASSFSGVNEKLF
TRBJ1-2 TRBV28 ASSSAAYGYT
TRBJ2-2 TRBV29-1 SVEGARDTGELF
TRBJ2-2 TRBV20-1 SARAVVSNTGELF
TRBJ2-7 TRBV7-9 ASSSPASGGPYEQY
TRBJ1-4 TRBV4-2 ASSLAGTGGEKLF
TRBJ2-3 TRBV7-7 ASSLNSGSTDTQY
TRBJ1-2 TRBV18 ASSKQGIYGYT
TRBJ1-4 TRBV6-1 ASGTGFEKLF
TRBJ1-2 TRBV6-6 ASRSPGQTKNYGGYT